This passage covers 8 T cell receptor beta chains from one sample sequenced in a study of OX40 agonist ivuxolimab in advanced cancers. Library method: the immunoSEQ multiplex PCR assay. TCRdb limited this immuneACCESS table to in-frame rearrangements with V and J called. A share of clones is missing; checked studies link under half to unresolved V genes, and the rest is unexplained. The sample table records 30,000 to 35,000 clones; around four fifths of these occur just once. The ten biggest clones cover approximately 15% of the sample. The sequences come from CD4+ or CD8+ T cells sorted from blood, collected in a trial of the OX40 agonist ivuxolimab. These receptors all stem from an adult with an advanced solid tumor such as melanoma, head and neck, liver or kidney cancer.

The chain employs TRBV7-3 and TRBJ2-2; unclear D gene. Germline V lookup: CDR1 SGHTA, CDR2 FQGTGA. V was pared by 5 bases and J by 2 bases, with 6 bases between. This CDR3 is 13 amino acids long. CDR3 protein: CASSAGNTGELFF. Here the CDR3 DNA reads TGTGCCAGCAGCGCAGGAAACACCGGGGAGCTGTTTTTT.

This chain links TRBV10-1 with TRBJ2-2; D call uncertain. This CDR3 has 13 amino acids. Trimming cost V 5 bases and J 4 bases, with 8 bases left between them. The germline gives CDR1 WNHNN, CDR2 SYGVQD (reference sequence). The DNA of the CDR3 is TGCGCCAGCAGTCCGACTGCCACCGGGGAGCTGTTTTTT. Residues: CASSPTATGELFF.

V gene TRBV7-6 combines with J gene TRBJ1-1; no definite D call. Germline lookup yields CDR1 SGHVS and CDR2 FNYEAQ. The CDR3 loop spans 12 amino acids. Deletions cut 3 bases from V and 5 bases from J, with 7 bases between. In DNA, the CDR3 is TGTGCCAGCAGCTTGGCGGGAACTGAAGCTTTCTTT. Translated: CASSLAGTEAFF. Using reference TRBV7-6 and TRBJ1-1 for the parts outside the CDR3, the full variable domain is GAGVSQSPRYKVTKRGQDVALRCDPISGHVSLYWYRQALGQGPEFLTYFNYEAQQDKSGLPNDRFSAERPEGSISTLTIQRTEQRDSAMYRCASSLAGTEAFFGQGTRLTVV.

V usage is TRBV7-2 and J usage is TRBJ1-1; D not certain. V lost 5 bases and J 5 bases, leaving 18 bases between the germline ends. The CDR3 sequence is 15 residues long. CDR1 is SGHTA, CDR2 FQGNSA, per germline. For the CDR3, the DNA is TGTGCCAGCAGCCCCCGACTAACTTCGATAACTGAAGCTTTCTTT. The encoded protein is CASSPRLTSITEAFF.

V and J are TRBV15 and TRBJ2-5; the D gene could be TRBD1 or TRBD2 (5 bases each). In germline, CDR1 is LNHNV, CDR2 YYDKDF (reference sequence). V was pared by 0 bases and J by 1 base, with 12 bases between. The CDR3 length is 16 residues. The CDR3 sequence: CATSRDRVGVQETQYF. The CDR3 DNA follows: TGTGCCACCAGCAGAGACCGCGTGGGGGTCCAAGAGACCCAGTACTTC.

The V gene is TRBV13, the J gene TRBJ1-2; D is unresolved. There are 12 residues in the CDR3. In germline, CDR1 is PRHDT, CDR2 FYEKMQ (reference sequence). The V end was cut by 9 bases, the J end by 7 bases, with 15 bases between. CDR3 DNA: TGTGCCAGTTCCCAGGTTTACACTGGCTACACCTTC. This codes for CASSQVYTGYTF. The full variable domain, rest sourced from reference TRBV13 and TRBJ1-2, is AAGVIQSPRHLIKEKRETATLKCYPIPRHDTVYWYQQGPGQDPQFLISFYEKMQSDKGSIPDRFSAQQFSDYHSELNMSSLELGDSALYFCASSQVYTGYTFGSGTRLTVV.

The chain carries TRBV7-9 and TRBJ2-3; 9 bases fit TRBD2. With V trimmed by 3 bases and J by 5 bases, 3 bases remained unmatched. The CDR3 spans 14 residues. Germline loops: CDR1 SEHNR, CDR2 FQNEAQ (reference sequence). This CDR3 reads CASSLTSGVDTQYF. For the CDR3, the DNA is TGTGCCAGCAGCTTGACTAGCGGTGTAGATACGCAGTATTTT.

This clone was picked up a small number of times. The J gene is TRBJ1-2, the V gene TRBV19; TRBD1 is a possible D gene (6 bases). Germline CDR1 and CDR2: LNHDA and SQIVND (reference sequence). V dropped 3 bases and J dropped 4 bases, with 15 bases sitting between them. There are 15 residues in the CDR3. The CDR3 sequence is CASSIDPGHSYGYTF. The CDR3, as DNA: TGTGCCAGTAGTATCGATCCGGGACACTCCTATGGCTACACCTTC.